These T cell receptor beta chains were read from a single sample in a study of response to subunit inactivated influenza vaccine. A single record per CDR3 protein comes from TCRdb applying MiXCR to the RT-PCR reads. The table records fewer than 250,000 distinct CDR3 sequences, around an eighth of them present only once. Source: CD8+ T cells sorted from PBMCs, taken around 5 days after vaccination. The receptors derive from a man between 50 and 59 years old who received an inactivated influenza vaccine. The CDR3 runs from the conserved cysteine through the conserved F or W. The order of the fields is CDR3 protein, J gene, V gene.

CDR3aa: CASSAGSYEQYF
j_gene: TRBJ2-7
v_gene: TRBV28

CDR3aa: CASSSLSEAFF
j_gene: TRBJ1-1
v_gene: TRBV13

CDR3aa: CASSVSGGTGELFF
j_gene: TRBJ2-2
v_gene: TRBV4-3

CDR3aa: CASSLEGLAGRDTQYF
j_gene: TRBJ2-3
v_gene: TRBV13

CDR3aa: CASSPLGQGAEAFF
j_gene: TRBJ1-1
v_gene: TRBV9

CDR3aa: CASSNGLAGITGELFF
j_gene: TRBJ2-2
v_gene: TRBV6-2/TRBV6-3

CDR3aa: CASSLGGGSYNEQFF
j_gene: TRBJ2-1
v_gene: TRBV27

CDR3aa: CASKAGGDNEQFF
j_gene: TRBJ2-1
v_gene: TRBV9

CDR3aa: CASSYPAGGPDTQYF
j_gene: TRBJ2-3
v_gene: TRBV6-5

CDR3aa: CASSQGSSTDTQYF
j_gene: TRBJ2-3
v_gene: TRBV4-3

CDR3aa: CASSLLERNTEAFF
j_gene: TRBJ1-1
v_gene: TRBV7-8

CDR3aa: CASSFHTLTSGRTGELFF
j_gene: TRBJ2-2
v_gene: TRBV11-2

CDR3aa: CASSLSQRGGRETQYF
j_gene: TRBJ2-5
v_gene: TRBV11-2

CDR3aa: CASSAVGGIVKQYF
j_gene: TRBJ2-7
v_gene: TRBV7-9

CDR3aa: CASTLIGGALDTQYF
j_gene: TRBJ2-3
v_gene: TRBV12-3/TRBV12-4

CDR3aa: CASSQDLGVAYEQYF
j_gene: TRBJ2-7
v_gene: TRBV4-3

CDR3aa: CAISSPGPPYNEQFF
j_gene: TRBJ2-1
v_gene: TRBV10-3

CDR3aa: CASSLAKGWYGYTF
j_gene: TRBJ1-2
v_gene: TRBV7-8

CDR3aa: CASSLPKLAPRGGATDTQYF
j_gene: TRBJ2-3
v_gene: TRBV11-1

CDR3aa: CASSLALASGSTDTQYF
j_gene: TRBJ2-3
v_gene: TRBV7-9